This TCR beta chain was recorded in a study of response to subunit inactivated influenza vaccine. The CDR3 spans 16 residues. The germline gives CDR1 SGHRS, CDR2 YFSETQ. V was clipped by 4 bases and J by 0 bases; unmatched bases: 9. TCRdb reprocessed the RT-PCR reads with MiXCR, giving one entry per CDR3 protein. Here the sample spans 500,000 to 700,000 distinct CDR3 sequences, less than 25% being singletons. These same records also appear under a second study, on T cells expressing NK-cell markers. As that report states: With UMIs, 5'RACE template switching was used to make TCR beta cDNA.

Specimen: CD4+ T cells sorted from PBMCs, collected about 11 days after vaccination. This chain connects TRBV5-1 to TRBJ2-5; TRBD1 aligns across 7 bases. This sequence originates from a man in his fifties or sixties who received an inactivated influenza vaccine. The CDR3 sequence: CASSLPTGNNQETQYF. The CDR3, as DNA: TGCGCCAGCAGCCTCCCGACAGGGAACAACCAAGAGACCCAGTACTTC.